This T cell receptor beta chain comes out of a study of cytomegalovirus exposure and HLA in healthy donors. 60 Vbeta and 13 Jbeta primers were used in PCR. This table comes from immunoSEQ multiplex PCR, and its TCRdb copy is limited to in-frame clones, with some not included. Here the sample spans more than 100,000 clones, roughly 65% being singletons. Findings and caveats of the study: Later analysis revealed greater clonal expansion in HLA-associated TCR beta chains than in equally common others. As a later analysis showed, several of the most significant clusters appeared to be linked to common viral pathogens. For most TCR beta V segments, an earlier analysis put the productive rate at about 87% or about 30% of the time.

Points on this clone: What it recognizes is unknown.

Germline-derived CDR1 and CDR2 are SGHTA and FQGTGA. This CDR3 region has 15 residues. Trimming at V came to 5 bases and at J to 4 bases, leaving 6 bases not matched to a gene. The TCR sequence derives from a man aged 35 to 55 in good health and CMV-seropositive. Sequences were obtained from PBMCs. V usage is TRBV7-3 and J usage is TRBJ2-7; TRBD1 matches 12 bases. The CDR3 here is CASSPRDRGHYEQYF. The CDR3 DNA reads as TGTGCCAGCAGCCCGAGGGACAGGGGGCATTACGAGCAGTACTTC.